In terms of frequency, the clone carrying this TCR beta chain is medium-sized (0.01 to 0.1%). What it binds is not known. These data come from a study of T cell clusters in autoimmune cytopenias. Findings and limits, study-wide: Functional roles of the in silico T cell clusters still await experimental validation. A dominant lymphoma-associated repertoire apparently masked the cluster-lack signature in secondary cytopenia versus chronic lymphocytic leukemia. Primary autoimmune cytopenia patients appeared to lack physiological T cell clusters present in healthy donors.

TRB was amplified by touch-down multiplex PCR, primer pools A and B combined. TCRdb reanalyzed the multiplex PCR reads, giving one entry per CDR3 protein sequence and no DNA. The sample totals around 5,900 distinct CDR3 sequences. Each sample's input was 250 ng genomic DNA, some 38,000 genome equivalents. Germline V gene data show CDR1 as MNHEY and CDR2 as SVGEGT. The CDR3 consists of 14 residues. The material sequenced was peripheral blood. The TCR originated in a human donor with an autoimmune cytopenia or autoimmune hepatitis (not recorded which). The V gene is TRBV6-2 or TRBV6-3, the J gene TRBJ2-7; TCRdb returns TRBD1, unconfirmable since there is no DNA. The CDR3 spells CASSQPYYRGEQYF.